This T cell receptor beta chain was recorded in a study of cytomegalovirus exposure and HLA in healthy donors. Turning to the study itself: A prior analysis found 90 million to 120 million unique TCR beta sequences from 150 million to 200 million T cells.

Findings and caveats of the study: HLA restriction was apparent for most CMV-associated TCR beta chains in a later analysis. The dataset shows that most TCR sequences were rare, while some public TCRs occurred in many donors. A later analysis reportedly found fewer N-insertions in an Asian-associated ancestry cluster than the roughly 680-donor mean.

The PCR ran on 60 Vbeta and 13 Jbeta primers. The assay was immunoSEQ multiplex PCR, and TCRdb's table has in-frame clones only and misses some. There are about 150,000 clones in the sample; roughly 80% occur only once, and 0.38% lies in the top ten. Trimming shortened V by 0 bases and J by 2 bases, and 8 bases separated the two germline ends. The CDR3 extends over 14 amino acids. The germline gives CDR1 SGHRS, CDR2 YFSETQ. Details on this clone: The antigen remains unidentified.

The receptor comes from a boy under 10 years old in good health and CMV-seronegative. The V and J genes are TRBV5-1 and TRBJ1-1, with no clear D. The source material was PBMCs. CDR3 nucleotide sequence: TGCGCCAGCAGCTTGGCGGTGGTTAACACTGAAGCTTTCTTT. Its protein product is CASSLAVVNTEAFF. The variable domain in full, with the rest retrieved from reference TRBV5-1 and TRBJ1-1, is KAGVTQTPRYLIKTRGQQVTLSCSPISGHRSVSWYQQTPGQGLQFLFEYFSETQRNKGNFPGRFSGRQFSNSRSEMNVSTLELGDSALYLCASSLAVVNTEAFFGQGTRLTVV.